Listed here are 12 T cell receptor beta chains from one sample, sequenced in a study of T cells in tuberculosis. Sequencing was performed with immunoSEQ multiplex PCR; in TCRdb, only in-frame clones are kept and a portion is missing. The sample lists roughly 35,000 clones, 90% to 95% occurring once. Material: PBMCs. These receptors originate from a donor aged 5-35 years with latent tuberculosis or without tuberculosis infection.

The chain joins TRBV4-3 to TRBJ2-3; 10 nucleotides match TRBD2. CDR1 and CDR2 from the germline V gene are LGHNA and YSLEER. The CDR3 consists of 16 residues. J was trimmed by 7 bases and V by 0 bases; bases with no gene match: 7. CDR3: CASSQEPSGRVHTQYF. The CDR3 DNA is TGCGCCAGCAGCCAAGAACCTAGCGGGAGAGTCCATACGCAGTATTTT.

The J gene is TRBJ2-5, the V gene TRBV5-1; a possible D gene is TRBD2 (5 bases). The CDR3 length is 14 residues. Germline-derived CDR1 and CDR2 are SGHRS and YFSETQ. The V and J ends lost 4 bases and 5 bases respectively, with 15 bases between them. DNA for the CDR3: TGCGCCAGCAGCGTGGCCCGGGCGGGCGAGACCCAGTACTTC. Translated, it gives CASSVARAGETQYF. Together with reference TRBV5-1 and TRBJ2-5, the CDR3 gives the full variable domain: KAGVTQTPRYLIKTRGQQVTLSCSPISGHRSVSWYQQTPGQGLQFLFEYFSETQRNKGNFPGRFSGRQFSNSRSEMNVSTLELGDSALYLCASSVARAGETQYFGPGTRLLVL.

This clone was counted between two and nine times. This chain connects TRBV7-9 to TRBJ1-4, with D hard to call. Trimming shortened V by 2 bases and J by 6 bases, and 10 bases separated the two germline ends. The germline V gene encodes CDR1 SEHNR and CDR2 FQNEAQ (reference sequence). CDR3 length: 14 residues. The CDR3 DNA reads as TGTGCCAGCAGCTTAAATGCGCGTTATGAAAAACTGTTTTTT. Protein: CASSLNARYEKLFF.

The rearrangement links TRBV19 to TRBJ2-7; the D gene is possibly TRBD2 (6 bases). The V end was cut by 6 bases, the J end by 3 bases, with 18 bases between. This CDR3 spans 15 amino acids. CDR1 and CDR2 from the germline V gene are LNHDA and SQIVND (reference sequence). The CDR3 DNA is TGTGCCAGTAGGCAGTGGAGGGATGGCCGCTACGAGCAGTACTTC. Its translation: CASRQWRDGRYEQYF.

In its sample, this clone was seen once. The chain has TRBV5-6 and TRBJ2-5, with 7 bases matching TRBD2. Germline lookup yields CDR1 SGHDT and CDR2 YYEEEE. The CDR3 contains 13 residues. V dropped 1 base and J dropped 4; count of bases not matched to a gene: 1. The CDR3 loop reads CASSLWTRETQYF. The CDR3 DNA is TGTGCCAGCAGCTTGTGGACTAGAGAGACCCAGTACTTC.

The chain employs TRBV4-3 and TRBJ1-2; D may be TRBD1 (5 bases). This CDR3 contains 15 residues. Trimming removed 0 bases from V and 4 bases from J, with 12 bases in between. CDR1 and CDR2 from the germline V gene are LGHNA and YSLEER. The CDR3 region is CASSQEDSQGYGYTF. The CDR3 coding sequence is TGCGCCAGCAGCCAAGAAGACAGCCAGGGCTATGGCTACACCTTC.

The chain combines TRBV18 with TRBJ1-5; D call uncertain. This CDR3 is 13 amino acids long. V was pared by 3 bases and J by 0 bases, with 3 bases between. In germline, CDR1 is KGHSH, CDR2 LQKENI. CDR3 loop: CASSPYSNQPQHF. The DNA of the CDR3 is TGTGCCAGCTCACCTTATAGCAATCAGCCCCAGCATTTT.

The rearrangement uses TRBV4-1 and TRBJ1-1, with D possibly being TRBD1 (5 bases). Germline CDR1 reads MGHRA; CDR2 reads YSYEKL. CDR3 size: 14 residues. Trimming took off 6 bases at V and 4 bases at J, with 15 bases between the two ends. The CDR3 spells CASRIGAGFTEAFF. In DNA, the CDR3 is TGCGCCAGCAGGATAGGGGCTGGGTTCACTGAAGCTTTCTTT.

The CDR3 is CASRMVPLANITDTQYF. CDR3 sequence (DNA): TGTGCCAGCCGGATGGTCCCGCTAGCGAACATCACAGATACGCAGTATTTT. The V call is TRBV6-4, the J call TRBJ2-3, with TRBD2 as a possible D gene (6 bases). Germline V CDR1 and CDR2: MRHNA, SNTAGT. This CDR3 contains 17 residues. V lost 8 bases and J 2 bases, leaving 23 bases between the germline ends.

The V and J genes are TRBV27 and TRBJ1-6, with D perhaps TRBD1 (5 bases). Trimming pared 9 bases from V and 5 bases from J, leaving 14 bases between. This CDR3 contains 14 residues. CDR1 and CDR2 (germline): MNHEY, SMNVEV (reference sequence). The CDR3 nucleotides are TGTGCCAGTAGGGGAAATAGACATAATTCACCCCTCCACTTT. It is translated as CASRGNRHNSPLHF.

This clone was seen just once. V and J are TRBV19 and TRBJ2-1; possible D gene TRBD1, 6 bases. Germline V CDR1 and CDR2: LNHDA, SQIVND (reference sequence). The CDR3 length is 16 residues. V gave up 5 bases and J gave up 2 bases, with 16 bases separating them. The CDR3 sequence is CASSPTSGVAYNEQFF. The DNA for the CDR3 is TGTGCCAGTAGTCCTACATCAGGGGTCGCCTACAATGAGCAGTTCTTC. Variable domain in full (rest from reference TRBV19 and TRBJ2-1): DGGITQSPKYLFRKEGQNVTLSCEQNLNHDAMYWYRQDPGQGLRLIYYSQIVNDFQKGDIAEGYSVSREKKESFPLTVTSAQKNPTAFYLCASSPTSGVAYNEQFFGPGTRLTVL.

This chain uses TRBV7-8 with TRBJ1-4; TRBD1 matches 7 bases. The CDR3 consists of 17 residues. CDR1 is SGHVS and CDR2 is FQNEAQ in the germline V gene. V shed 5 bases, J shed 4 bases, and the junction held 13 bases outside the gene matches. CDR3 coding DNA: TGTGCCAGCAGCCCTAAGGGGGGATACAGGGGTAATGAAAAACTGTTTTTT. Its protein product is CASSPKGGYRGNEKLFF. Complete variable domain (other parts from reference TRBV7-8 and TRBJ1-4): GAGVSQSPRYKVAKRGQDVALRCDPISGHVSLFWYQQALGQGPEFLTYFQNEAQLDKSGLPSDRFFAERPEGSVSTLKIQRTQQEDSAVYLCASSPKGGYRGNEKLFFGSGTQLSVL.